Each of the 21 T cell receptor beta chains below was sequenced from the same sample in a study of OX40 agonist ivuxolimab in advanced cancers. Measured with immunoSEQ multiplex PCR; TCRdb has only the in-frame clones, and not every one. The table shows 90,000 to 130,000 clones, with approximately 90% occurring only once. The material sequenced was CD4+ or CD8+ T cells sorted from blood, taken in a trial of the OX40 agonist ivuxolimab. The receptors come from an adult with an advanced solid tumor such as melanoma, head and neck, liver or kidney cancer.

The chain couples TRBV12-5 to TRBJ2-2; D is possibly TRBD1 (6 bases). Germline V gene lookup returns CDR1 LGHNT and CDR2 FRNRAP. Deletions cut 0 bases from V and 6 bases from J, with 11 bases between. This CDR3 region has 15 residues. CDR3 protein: CASGLVQGGPGELFF. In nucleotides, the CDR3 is TGTGCTAGTGGTTTGGTACAAGGGGGTCCCGGGGAGCTGTTTTTT.

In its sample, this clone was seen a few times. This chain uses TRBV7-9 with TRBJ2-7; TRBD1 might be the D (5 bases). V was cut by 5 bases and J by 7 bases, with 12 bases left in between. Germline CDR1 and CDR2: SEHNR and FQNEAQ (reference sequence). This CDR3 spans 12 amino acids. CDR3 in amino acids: CASSPGMWEQYF. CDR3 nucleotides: TGTGCCAGCAGCCCAGGGATGTGGGAGCAGTACTTC.

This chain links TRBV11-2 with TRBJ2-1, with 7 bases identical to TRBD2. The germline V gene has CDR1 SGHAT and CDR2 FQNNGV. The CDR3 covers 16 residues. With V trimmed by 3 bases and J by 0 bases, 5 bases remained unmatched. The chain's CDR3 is CASSLQAGYSYNEQFF. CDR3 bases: TGTGCCAGCAGCTTGCAAGCGGGATACTCCTACAATGAGCAGTTCTTC.

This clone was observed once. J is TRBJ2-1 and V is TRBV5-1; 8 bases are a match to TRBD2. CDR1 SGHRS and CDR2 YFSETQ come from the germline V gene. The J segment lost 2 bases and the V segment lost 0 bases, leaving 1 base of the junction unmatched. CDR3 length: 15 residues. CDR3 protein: CASSLAAGAYNEQFF. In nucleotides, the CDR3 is TGCGCCAGCAGCTTGGCAGCGGGAGCCTACAATGAGCAGTTCTTC. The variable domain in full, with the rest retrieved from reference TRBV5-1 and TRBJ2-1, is KAGVTQTPRYLIKTRGQQVTLSCSPISGHRSVSWYQQTPGQGLQFLFEYFSETQRNKGNFPGRFSGRQFSNSRSEMNVSTLELGDSALYLCASSLAAGAYNEQFFGPGTRLTVL.

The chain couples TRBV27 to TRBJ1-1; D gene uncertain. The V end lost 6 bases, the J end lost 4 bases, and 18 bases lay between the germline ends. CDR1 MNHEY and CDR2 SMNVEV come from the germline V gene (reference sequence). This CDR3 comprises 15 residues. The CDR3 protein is CASSPGMFGGTEAFF. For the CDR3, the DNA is TGTGCCAGCAGCCCGGGGATGTTTGGAGGCACTGAAGCTTTCTTT.

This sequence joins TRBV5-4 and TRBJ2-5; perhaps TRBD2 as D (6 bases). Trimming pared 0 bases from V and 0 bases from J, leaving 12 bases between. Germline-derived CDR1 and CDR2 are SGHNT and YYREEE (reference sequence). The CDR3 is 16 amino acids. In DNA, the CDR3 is TGTGCCAGCAGCTTGGAGTCTGGAGGGTACCAAGAGACCCAGTACTTC. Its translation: CASSLESGGYQETQYF.

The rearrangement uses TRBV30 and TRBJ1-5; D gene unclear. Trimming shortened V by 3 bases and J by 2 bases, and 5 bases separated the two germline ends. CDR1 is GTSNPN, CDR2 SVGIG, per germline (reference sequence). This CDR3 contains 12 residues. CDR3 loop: CAWRRGNQPQHF. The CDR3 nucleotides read TGTGCCTGGAGGAGGGGCAATCAGCCCCAGCATTTT.

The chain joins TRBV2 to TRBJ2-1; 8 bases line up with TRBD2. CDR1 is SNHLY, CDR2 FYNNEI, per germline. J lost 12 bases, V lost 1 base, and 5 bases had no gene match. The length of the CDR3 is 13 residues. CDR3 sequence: CASSEVGGVGQFF. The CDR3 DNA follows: TGTGCCAGCAGTGAAGTCGGGGGGGTCGGGCAGTTCTTC.

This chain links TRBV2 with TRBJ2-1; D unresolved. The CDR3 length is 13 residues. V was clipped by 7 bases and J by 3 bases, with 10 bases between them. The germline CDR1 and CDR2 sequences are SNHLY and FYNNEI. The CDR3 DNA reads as TGTGCCAGCATGCGCGAGAGCTACAATGAGCAGTTCTTC. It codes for CASMRESYNEQFF.

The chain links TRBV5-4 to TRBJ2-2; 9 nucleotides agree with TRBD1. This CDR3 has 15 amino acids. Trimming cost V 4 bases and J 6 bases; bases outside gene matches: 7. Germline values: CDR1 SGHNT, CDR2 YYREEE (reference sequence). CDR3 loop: CASSPTGQGAGELFF. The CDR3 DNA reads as TGTGCCAGCAGCCCCACGGGACAGGGAGCCGGGGAGCTGTTTTTT.

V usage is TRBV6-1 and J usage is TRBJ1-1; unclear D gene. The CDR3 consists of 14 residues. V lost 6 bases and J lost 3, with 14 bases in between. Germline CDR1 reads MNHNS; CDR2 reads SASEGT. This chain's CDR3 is CASSQDPRDTEAFF. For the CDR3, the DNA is TGTGCCAGCAGCCAAGACCCGCGGGACACTGAAGCTTTCTTT.

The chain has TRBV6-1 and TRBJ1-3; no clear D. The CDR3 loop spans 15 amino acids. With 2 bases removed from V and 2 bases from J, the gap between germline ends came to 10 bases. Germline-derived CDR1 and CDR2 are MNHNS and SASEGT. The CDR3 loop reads CASSETGLPGNTIYF. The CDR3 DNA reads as TGTGCCAGCAGTGAAACCGGATTACCTGGAAACACCATATATTTT.

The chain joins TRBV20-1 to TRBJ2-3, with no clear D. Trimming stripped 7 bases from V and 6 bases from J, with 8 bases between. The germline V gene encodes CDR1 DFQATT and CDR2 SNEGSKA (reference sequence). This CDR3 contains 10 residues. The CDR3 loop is CSVFEDTQYF. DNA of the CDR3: TGCAGTGTGTTCGAGGATACGCAGTATTTT.

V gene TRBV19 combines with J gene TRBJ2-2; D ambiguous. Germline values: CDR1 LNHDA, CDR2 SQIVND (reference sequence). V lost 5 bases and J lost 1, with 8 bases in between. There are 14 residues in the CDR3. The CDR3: CASSPDWNTGELFF. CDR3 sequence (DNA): TGTGCCAGTAGTCCTGACTGGAACACCGGGGAGCTGTTTTTT.

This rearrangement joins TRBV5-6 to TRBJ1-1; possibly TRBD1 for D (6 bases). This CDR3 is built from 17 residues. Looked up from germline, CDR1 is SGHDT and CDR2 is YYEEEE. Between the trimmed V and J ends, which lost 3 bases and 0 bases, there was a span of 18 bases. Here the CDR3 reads CASSSINTDRLNTEAFF. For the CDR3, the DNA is TGTGCCAGCAGCTCGATTAATACTGACAGGCTGAACACTGAAGCTTTCTTT.

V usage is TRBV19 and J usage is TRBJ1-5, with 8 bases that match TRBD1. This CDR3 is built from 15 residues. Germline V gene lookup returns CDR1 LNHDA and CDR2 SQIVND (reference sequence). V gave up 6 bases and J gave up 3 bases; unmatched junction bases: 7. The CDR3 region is CASRGQEGYNQPQHF. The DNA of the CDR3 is TGTGCCAGTAGGGGACAGGAAGGATACAATCAGCCCCAGCATTTT.

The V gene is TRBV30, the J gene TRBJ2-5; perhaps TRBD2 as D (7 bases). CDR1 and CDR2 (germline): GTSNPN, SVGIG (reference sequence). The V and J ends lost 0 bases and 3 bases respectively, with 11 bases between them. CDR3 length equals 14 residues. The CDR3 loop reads CAWSVRGAEETQYF. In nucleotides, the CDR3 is TGTGCCTGGAGTGTACGGGGGGCCGAAGAGACCCAGTACTTC.

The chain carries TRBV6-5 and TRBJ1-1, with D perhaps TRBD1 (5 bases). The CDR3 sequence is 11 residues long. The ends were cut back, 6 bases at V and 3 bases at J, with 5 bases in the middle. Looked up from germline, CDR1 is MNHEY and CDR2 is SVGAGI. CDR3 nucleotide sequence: TGTGCCAGCAGAGGGGACACTGAAGCTTTCTTT. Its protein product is CASRGDTEAFF.

CDR3 residues: CAISGTSVLNEQFF. For the CDR3, the DNA is TGTGCCATCAGTGGGACTAGCGTCTTAAATGAGCAGTTCTTC. The V call is TRBV10-3, the J call TRBJ2-1, with 9 positions matching TRBD2. The V and J ends lost 4 bases and 7 bases, in that order; junction bases with no gene match: 5. The CDR3 is made up of 14 amino acids. CDR1 and CDR2 from the germline V gene are ENHRY and SYGVKD.

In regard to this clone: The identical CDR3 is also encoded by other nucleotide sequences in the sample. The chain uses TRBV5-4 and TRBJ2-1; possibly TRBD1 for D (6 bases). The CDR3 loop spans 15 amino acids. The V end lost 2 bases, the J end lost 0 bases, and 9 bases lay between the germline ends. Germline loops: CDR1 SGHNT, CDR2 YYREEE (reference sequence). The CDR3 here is CASSLTGSSYNEQFF. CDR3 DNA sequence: TGTGCCAGCAGCTTAACAGGGAGCTCCTACAATGAGCAGTTCTTC.

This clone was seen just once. CDR3 in amino acids: CAISSTRGNNEQFF. The CDR3 nucleotides read TGTGCCATCAGCTCGACTAGGGGGAACAATGAGCAGTTCTTC. The V and J genes are TRBV10-3 and TRBJ2-1; perhaps D is TRBD1 or TRBD2 (6 bases each). CDR1 is ENHRY, CDR2 SYGVKD, per germline. The CDR3 spans 14 residues. Trimming removed 6 bases at V and 5 bases at J, with 14 bases between.